The rows below give T cell receptor beta chains drawn from one sample of a study of T cells in Graves' hyperthyroidism and ophthalmopathy. Using its own MiXCR run on the multiplex PCR reads, TCRdb lists one record per CDR3 protein. Altogether hundreds of thousands of distinct CDR3 sequences are present, about 14% being singletons, with the ten largest covering roughly 5.5%. The sequencing sample was made of blood. All receptors derive from a woman aged 25 to 45 with Graves' hyperthyroidism that later progressed to Graves' ophthalmopathy. Both conserved end residues are part of each CDR3. Expanded clones get a size class; other rows say once, few or many, or leave the size out.

few,TRBJ2-2,18,TRBV3-1,CASSNSGLAEALGGELFF
many,TRBJ1-2,16,TRBV24-1,CATSDLRQGGSYGYTF
few,TRBJ2-7,14,TRBV7-9,CASSLEGQPREQYF
few,TRBJ1-2,14,TRBV19,CASLQTAGNYGYTF
once,TRBJ2-7,16,TRBV10-3,CAIRDVGQVNAYEQYF
many,TRBJ2-1,17,TRBV24-1,CATSDATRDANYNEQFF
many,TRBJ1-1,14,TRBV24-1,CATSDPRVGTEAFF
many,TRBJ2-3,13,TRBV30,CAWSGSSTDTQYF
few,TRBJ2-7,17,TRBV7-9,CASSYQRGTGTVGEQYF
few,TRBJ2-1,15,TRBV13,CASSLSAGVRNEQFF
many,TRBJ2-1,14,TRBV29-1,CSVAGDGDYNEQFF
-,TRBJ2-5,14,TRBV19,CASSIRRGSETQYF
-,TRBJ2-7,15,TRBV19,CASSDPSGSVYEQYF
few,TRBJ2-1,18,TRBV25-1,CASSGGGLKGNSYNEQFF
-,TRBJ1-1,15,TRBV6-2/TRBV6-3,CASSYSGGIFSEAFF
many,TRBJ1-3,15,TRBV12-3/TRBV12-4,CASSFLTGYGNTIYF
once,TRBJ2-1,15,TRBV12-3/TRBV12-4,CASSLKQGYRNEQFF
few,TRBJ2-7,15,TRBV11-2,CASRGLAGFPYEQYF
many,TRBJ2-3,16,TRBV28,CASSLSDRGYTDTQYF
many,TRBJ2-1,16,TRBV7-8,CASSFQGSGRGNEQFF
many,TRBJ2-7,15,TRBV6-1,CASILGTRGAYEQYF
-,TRBJ1-1,16,TRBV28,CASTPPGTAYNTEAFF
few,TRBJ2-3,17,TRBV20-1,CSAHRGQGVSCPDTQYF
many,TRBJ2-1,14,TRBV11-3,CASSLDEGSGEQFF
many,TRBJ2-5,14,TRBV20-1,CSAGRGGGQETQYF
many,TRBJ2-3,16,TRBV10-3,CAISKSSGTFTDTQYF